The subject of this entry is one T cell receptor (beta chain). These data come from a study of blood T cell repertoires in COVID-19. Study information: Donors in the United States, Italy and Spain gave samples during acute or convalescent COVID-19.

Original methodology: Nucleated cell number was recorded as an estimate derived from reference gene primer amplification. The table came from immunoSEQ multiplex PCR; TCRdb's copy has only in-frame clones and leaves some out. V, J and clone size were drawn from that table, and D and trimming were deduced from the DNA. The sample holds about 100,000 clones; around nine tenths are singletons and the top ten take more than 3.5%. The V and J ends lost 6 bases and 1 base, in that order; junction bases with no gene match: 8. The CDR3 has 15 amino acids. Germline loops: CDR1 KGHSH, CDR2 LQKENI. The J gene is TRBJ1-1, the V gene TRBV18, with 7 bases that match TRBD1. This TCR was sampled from a human donor with COVID-19, enrolled during active disease. The donor label of this sample is uncertain. Sequenced material: peripheral blood. CDR3: CASSRDSRPNTEAFF. The CDR3 DNA follows: TGTGCCAGCTCCCGGGACAGCCGACCGAACACTGAAGCTTTCTTT.